This T cell receptor beta chain was sequenced for a study of T-cell memory formation after mild COVID-19. V shed 3 bases and J shed 5 bases, with 8 bases lying between them. This CDR3 region has 13 residues. CDR1 MNHEY and CDR2 SMNVEV come from the germline V gene (reference sequence). This clonotype has only a few counts. A 5'RACE reaction primed in the constant segment made cDNA libraries of TCR alpha and TCR beta, and these carried sample barcodes and UMIs. TCRdb re-called the 5' RACE reads with MiXCR, one entry per CDR3 protein. Of fewer than 200,000 distinct CDR3 sequences listed, around 20% were seen once; the top ten hold 3.9%.

Sequenced sample: PBMCs or a T cell subset sorted from them (not recorded which). The chain joins TRBV27 to TRBJ2-1; D is undetermined. This TCR was sampled from a man aged 18 to 29 who had mild COVID-19 (a few samples of this study predate the infection). Cell type and time point are not known. The CDR3 bases are TGTGCCAGCAGTTTTGTCAGTAACAATGAGCAGTTCTTC. This encodes CASSFVSNNEQFF.